This TCR beta chain was sequenced in a study of identical twins. Whole-study findings and limits: Cord blood's abundant beta clonotypes had fewer insertions, unlike memory repertoires. Analyses based on zero insertions could be partly confounded by invariant MAIT and iNKT cells.

This clonotype was picked up many times. Antigen: not known. Each CDR3 protein gets one entry after TCRdb re-called the 5' RACE reads with MiXCR. The table includes about 300,000 distinct CDR3 sequences, around 12% detected once. Germline V gives CDR1 SQVTM, CDR2 ANQGSEA. The trim removed 4 bases at V and 6 bases at J, leaving 5 bases unmatched. The length of the CDR3 is 13 residues. The same data also contributed to another study, on yellow fever vaccine responses in identical twins.

The J gene is TRBJ2-1, the V gene TRBV29-1; 8 bases are a match to TRBD2. Sequenced material: CD8+ T cells sorted from blood. This receptor was taken from a woman between 18 and 30 years old in good health. DNA for the CDR3: TGCAGCGTTGGGGCGGGGGGCCCCAATGAGCAGTTCTTC. It specifies CSVGAGGPNEQFF.